A single sample gave rise to the 2 T cell receptor beta chains below, sequenced in a study of CD8 T cells in Susac syndrome. The RNA input was roughly 0.45 to 1 ug, and it was reverse transcribed with random hexamers. TCRdb called the immunoSEQ multiplex PCR reads again in MiXCR, with one record for every CDR3 protein. The sample holds about 60,000 distinct CDR3 sequences, over 85% seen once. Sequences were obtained from CD8+ T cells from PBMCs. These receptors all come from a human donor with multiple sclerosis.

The chain employs TRBV5-4 and TRBJ1-3; possibly TRBD1 for D (5 bases). Germline assignment: CDR1 SGHNT and CDR2 YYREEE (reference sequence). V was trimmed by 4 bases and J by 6 bases, leaving 11 bases between them. The CDR3 contains 13 residues. Here the CDR3 DNA reads TGTGCCAGCAGCGTGGGGACGGCAAACACCATATATTTT. Translating gives CASSVGTANTIYF.

V gene TRBV9 combines with J gene TRBJ2-3, with D unclear. This CDR3 contains 15 residues. The V end was cut by 0 bases, the J end by 0 bases, with 8 bases between. Germline CDR1 is SGDLS and CDR2 is YYNGEE. The DNA of the CDR3 is TGTGCCAGCAGCGTAGAAGGCGCTAGCACAGATACGCAGTATTTT. It yields the protein CASSVEGASTDTQYF.